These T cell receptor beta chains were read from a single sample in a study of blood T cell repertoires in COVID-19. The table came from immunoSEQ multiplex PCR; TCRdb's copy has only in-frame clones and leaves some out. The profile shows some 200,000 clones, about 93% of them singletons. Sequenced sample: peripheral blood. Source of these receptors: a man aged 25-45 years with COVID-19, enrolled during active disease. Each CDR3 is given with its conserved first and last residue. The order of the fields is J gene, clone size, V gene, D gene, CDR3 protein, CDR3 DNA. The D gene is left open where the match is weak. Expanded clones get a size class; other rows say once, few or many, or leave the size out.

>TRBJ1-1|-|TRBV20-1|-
CSASDTRRGVNTEAFF
TGCAGTGCTAGTGATACCCGGCGGGGGGTGAACACTGAAGCTTTCTTT
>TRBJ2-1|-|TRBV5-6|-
CASSLPGSEQFF
TGTGCCAGCAGCTTGCCCGGGAGTGAGCAGTTCTTC
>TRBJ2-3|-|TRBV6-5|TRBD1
CASSRDRDADTQYF
TGTGCCAGCAGTCGGGACAGGGACGCAGATACGCAGTATTTT
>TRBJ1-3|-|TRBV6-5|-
CASRAGANTIYF
TGTGCCAGCAGGGCAGGGGCCAACACCATATATTTT
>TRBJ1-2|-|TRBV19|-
CASSIAQRYGYTF
TGTGCCAGTAGTATAGCACAGAGATATGGCTACACCTTC
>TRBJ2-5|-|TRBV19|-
CASSAGRQETQYF
TGTGCCAGTAGTGCGGGACGGCAAGAGACCCAGTACTTC
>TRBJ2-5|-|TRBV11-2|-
CASSPSAGETQYF
TGTGCCAGCAGCCCCTCGGCGGGGGAGACCCAGTACTTC
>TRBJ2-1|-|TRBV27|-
CASSFSRSHNEQFF
TGTGCCAGCAGTTTCTCCAGGTCCCACAATGAGCAGTTCTTC
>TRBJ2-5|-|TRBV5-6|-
CASSPDPNGETQYF
TGTGCCAGCAGCCCCGATCCCAACGGAGAGACCCAGTACTTC
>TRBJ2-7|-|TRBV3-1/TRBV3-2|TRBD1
CASSQPRDSTYEQYF
TGTGCCAGCAGCCAACCCCGGGACAGCACCTACGAGCAGTACTTC
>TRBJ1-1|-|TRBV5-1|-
CASEQGSEAFF
TGCGCCAGCGAACAGGGTTCTGAAGCTTTCTTT
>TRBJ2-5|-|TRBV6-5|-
CASGREWRQETQYF
TGTGCCAGCGGGAGAGAGTGGAGGCAAGAGACCCAGTACTTC
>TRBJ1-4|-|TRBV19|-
CASSLARTTTNEKLFF
TGTGCCAGTAGCCTGGCGCGGACAACAACTAATGAAAAACTGTTTTTT
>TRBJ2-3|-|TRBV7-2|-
CASSLERNRGTQYF
TGTGCCAGCAGCTTAGAACGGAATAGGGGTACGCAGTATTTT
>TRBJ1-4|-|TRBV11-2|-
CASSSRDKWVIDEKLFF
TGTGCCAGCAGCTCCCGGGACAAATGGGTTATAGATGAAAAACTGTTTTTT
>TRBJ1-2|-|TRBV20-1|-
CSARDVYGYTF
TGCAGTGCTAGAGACGTCTATGGCTACACCTTC
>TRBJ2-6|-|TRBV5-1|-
CASSPRDFSSGANVLTF
TGCGCCAGCAGCCCAAGGGACTTTTCCTCTGGGGCCAACGTCCTGACTTTC
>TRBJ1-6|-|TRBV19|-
CASSRGMESPLHF
TGTGCCAGTAGTAGAGGTATGGAGTCACCCCTCCACTTT
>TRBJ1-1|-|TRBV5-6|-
CASSSRVGSFF
TGTGCCAGCAGTTCACGGGTAGGTTCTTTCTTT
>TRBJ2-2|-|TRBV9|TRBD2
CASSRGLAGSTGELFF
TGTGCCAGCAGCCGAGGACTAGCGGGGAGCACCGGGGAGCTGTTTTTT
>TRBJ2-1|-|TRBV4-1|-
CASRLRSAGLSYNEQFF
TGCGCCAGCAGGCTACGCAGCGCGGGGCTCTCCTACAATGAGCAGTTCTTC
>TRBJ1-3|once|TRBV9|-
CASSVEGEFGNTIYF
TGTGCCAGCAGCGTAGAAGGGGAATTTGGAAACACCATATATTTT
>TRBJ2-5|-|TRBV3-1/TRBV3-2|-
CASSQAVQGETQYF
TGTGCCAGCAGCCAAGCTGTCCAGGGTGAGACCCAGTACTTC
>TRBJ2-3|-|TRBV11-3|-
CASSRGLSESTDTQYF
TGTGCCAGCAGCCGCGGACTATCTGAGAGCACAGATACGCAGTATTTT
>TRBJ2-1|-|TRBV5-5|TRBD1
CASSFRDSDSYNEQFF
TGTGCCAGCAGCTTCCGGGACAGTGACTCCTACAATGAGCAGTTCTTC